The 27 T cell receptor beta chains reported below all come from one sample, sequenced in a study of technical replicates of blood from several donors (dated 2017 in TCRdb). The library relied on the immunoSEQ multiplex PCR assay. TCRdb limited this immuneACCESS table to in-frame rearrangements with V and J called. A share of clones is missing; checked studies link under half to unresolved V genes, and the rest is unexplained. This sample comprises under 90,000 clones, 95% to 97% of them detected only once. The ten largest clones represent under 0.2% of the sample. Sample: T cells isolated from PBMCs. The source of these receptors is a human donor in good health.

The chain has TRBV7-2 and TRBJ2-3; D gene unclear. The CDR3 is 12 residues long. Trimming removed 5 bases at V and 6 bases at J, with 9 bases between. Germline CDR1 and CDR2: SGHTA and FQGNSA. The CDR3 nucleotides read TGTGCCAGCAGCCGGAGACGGGATACGCAGTATTTT. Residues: CASSRRRDTQYF.

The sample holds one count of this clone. CDR3 DNA: TGTGCCAGCAGTGATTCCCTAGCGCGGGGGATTGAAGGCGAGCAGTACTTC. Residues: CASSDSLARGIEGEQYF. The genes are TRBV6-1 and TRBJ2-7, with 7 bases aligning to TRBD2. From germline, CDR1 is MNHNS and CDR2 SASEGT. The V gene end was trimmed by 3 bases and the J gene end by 6 bases; junction bases not matched to a gene: 17. This CDR3 region has 17 residues.

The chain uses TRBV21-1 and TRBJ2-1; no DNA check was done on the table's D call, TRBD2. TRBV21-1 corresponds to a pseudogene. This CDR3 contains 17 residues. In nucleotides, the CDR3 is TGTGCCAGCACCCCAGCGGGGACCGGTTGCTCCTACAATGAGCAGTTCTTC. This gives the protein CASTPAGTGCSYNEQFF.

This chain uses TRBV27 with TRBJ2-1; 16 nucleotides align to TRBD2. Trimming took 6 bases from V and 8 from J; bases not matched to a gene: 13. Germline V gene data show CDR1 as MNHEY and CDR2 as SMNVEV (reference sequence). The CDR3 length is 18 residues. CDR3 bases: TGTGCCAGCAGGCGAACACACATGGGACTAGCGGGAGGGGATGAGCAGTTCTTC. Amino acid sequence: CASRRTHMGLAGGDEQFF.

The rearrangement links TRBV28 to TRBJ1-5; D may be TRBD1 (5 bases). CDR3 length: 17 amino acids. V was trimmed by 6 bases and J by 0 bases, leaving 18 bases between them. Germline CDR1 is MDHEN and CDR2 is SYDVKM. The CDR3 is CASRSSGGTDSNQPQHF. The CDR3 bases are TGTGCCAGCAGGTCGTCCGGAGGGACTGATAGCAATCAGCCCCAGCATTTT.

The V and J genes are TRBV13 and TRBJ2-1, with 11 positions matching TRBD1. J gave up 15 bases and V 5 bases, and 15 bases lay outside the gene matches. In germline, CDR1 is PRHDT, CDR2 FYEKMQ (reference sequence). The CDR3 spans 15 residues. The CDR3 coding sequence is TGTGCCAGCAGCCCTCGGGACAGGGGGATGCAGGTTCCGTTCTTC. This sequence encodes CASSPRDRGMQVPFF.

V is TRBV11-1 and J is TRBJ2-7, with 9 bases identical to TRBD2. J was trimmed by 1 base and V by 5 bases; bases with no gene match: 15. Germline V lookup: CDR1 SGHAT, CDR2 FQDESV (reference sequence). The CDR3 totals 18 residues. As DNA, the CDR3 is TGTGCCAGCAGCCCCGGCGGGGGGGTAAAGTTTGGTTCCTACGAGCAGTACTTC. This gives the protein CASSPGGGVKFGSYEQYF.

The CDR3 is CASSVSGISGNTIYF. The CDR3 DNA reads as TGTGCCAGCAGTGTCAGCGGGATCTCTGGAAACACCATATATTTT. The J gene is TRBJ1-3, the V gene TRBV2; D remains unclear. The CDR3 has 15 amino acids. V was clipped by 4 bases and J by 0 bases, with 10 bases between them. Germline V gene lookup returns CDR1 SNHLY and CDR2 FYNNEI.

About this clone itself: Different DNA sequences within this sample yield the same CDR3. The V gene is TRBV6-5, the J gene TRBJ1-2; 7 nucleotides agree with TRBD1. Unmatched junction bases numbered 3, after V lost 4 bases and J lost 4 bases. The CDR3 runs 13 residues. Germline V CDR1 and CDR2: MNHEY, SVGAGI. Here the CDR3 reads CASSLGQLYGYTF. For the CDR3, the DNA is TGTGCCAGCAGTTTGGGACAGCTCTATGGCTACACCTTC.

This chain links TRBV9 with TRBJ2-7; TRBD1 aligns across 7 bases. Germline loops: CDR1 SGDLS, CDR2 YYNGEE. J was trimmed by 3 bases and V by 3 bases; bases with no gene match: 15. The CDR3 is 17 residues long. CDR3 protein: CASSASTGLDLGYEQYF. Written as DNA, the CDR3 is TGTGCCAGCAGCGCTTCGACAGGGTTGGATTTGGGCTACGAGCAGTACTTC.

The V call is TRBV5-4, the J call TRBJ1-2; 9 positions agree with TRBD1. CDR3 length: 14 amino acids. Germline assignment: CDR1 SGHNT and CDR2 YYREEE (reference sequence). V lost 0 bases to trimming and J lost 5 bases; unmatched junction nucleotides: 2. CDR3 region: CASSLGTGEYGYTF. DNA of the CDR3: TGTGCCAGCAGCTTGGGGACAGGGGAATATGGCTACACCTTC.

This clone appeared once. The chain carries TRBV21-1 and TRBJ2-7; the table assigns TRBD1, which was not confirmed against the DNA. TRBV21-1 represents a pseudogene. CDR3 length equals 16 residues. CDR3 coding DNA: TGTGCCAGCAGCACCTGGACAGGGGTAAGCTCCTACGAGCAGTACTTC. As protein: CASSTWTGVSSYEQYF.

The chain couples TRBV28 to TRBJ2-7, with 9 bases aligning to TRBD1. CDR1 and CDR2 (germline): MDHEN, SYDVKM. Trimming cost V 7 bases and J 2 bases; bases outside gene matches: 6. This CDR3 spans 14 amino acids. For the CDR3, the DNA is TGTGCCAGCACCCAATGGGACAGGGCCTACGAGCAGTACTTC. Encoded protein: CASTQWDRAYEQYF.

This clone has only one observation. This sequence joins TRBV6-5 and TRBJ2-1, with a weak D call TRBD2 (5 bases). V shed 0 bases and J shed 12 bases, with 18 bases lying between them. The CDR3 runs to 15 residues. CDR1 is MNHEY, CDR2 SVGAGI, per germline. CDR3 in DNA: TGTGCCAGCAGTTACTCGACTACTTGGCAGAAGGCGCAGTTCTTC. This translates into CASSYSTTWQKAQFF.

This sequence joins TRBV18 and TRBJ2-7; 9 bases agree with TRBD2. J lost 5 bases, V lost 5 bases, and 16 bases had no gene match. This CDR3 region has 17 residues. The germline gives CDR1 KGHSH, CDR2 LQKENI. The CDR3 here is CASSSKARLAGFHEQYF. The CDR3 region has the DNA TGTGCCAGCTCATCAAAGGCCCGGCTAGCGGGGTTCCACGAGCAGTACTTC.

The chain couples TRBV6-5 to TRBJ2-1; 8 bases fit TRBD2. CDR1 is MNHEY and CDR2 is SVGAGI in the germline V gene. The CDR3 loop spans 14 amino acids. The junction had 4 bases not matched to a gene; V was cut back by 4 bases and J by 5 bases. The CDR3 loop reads CASSSRGADNEQFF. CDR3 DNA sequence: TGTGCCAGCAGTTCGCGGGGGGCTGACAATGAGCAGTTCTTC.

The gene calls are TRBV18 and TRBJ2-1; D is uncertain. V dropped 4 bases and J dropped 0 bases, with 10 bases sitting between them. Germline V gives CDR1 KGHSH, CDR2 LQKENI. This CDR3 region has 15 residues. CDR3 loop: CASSLEIYSYNEQFF. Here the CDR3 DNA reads TGTGCCAGCTCACTGGAGATCTACTCCTACAATGAGCAGTTCTTC.

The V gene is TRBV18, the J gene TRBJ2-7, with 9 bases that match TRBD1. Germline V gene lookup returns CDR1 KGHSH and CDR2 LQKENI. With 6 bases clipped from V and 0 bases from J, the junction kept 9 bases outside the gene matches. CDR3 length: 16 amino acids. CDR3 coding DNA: TGTGCCAGCTCGTCACGCCGGGACAGGGACTCCTACGAGCAGTACTTC. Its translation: CASSSRRDRDSYEQYF.

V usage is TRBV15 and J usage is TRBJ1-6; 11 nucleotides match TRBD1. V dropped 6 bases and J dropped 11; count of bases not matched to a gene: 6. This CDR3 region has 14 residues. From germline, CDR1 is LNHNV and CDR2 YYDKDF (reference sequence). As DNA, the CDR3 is TGTGCCACCAGAGGGGGACAGGGGGATACACCCCTCCACTTT. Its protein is CATRGGQGDTPLHF. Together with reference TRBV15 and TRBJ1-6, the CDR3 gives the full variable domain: DAMVIQNPRYQVTQFGKPVTLSCSQTLNHNVMYWYQQKSSQAPKLLFHYYDKDFNNEADTPDNFQSRRPNTSFCFLDIRSPGLGDTAMYLCATRGGQGDTPLHFGNGTRLTVT.

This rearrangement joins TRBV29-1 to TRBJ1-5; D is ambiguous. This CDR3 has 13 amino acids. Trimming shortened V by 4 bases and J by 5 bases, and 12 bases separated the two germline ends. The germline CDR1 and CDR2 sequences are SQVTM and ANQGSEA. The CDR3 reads CSVAGGEDQPQHF. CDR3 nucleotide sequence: TGCAGCGTTGCTGGAGGTGAGGATCAGCCCCAGCATTTT.

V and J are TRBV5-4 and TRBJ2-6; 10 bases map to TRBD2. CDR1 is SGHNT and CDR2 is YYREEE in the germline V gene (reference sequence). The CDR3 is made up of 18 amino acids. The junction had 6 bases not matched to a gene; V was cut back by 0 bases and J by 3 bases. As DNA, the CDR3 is TGTGCCAGCAGCTTGGGGCTAGCGGGGGCGGGTGGGGCCAACGTCCTGACTTTC. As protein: CASSLGLAGAGGANVLTF.

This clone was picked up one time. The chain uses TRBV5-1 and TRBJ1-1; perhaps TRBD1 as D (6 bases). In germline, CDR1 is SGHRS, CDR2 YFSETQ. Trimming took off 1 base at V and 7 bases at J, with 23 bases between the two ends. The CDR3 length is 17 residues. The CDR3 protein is CASSLRGSIADGDEAFF. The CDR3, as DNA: TGCGCCAGCAGCTTGAGGGGGTCGATTGCGGACGGCGATGAAGCTTTCTTT.

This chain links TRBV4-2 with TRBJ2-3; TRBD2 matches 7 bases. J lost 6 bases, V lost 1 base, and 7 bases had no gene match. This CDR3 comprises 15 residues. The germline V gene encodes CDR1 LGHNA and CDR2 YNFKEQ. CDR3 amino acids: CASSQGSGDGDTQYF. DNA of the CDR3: TGTGCCAGCAGCCAAGGAAGCGGGGACGGGGATACGCAGTATTTT.

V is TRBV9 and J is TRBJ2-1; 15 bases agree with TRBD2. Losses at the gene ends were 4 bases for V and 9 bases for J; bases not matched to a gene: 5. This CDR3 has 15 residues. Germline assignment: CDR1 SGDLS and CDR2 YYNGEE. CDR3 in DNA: TGTGCCAGCAGCCCTGGGACTAGCGGGGGGACTGAGCAGTTCTTC. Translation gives CASSPGTSGGTEQFF. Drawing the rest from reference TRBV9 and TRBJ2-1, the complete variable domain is DSGVTQTPKHLITATGQRVTLRCSPRSGDLSVYWYQQSLDQGLQFLIQYYNGEERAKGNILERFSAQQFPDLHSELNLSSLELGDSALYFCASSPGTSGGTEQFFGPGTRLTVL.

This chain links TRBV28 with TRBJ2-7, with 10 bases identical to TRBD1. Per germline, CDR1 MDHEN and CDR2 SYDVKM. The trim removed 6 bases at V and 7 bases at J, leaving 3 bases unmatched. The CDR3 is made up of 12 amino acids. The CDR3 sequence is CASRRTGGEQYF. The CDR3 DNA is TGTGCCAGCAGACGGACAGGGGGTGAGCAGTACTTC.

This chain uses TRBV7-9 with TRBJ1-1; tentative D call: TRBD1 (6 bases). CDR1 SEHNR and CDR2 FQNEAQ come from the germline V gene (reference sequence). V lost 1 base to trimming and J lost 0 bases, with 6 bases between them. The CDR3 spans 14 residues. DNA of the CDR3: TGTGCCAGCAGCTTAGGGGACATGAACACTGAAGCTTTCTTT. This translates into CASSLGDMNTEAFF. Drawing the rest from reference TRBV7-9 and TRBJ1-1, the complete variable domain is DTGVSQNPRHKITKRGQNVTFRCDPISEHNRLYWYRQTLGQGPEFLTYFQNEAQLEKSRLLSDRFSAERPKGSFSTLEIQRTEQGDSAMYLCASSLGDMNTEAFFGQGTRLTVV.

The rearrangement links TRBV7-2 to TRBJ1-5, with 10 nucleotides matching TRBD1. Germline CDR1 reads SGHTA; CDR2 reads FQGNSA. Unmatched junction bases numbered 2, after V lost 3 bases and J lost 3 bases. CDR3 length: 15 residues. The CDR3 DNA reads TGTGCCAGCAGCTTGGGACAGGGGAACAATCAGCCCCAGCATTTT. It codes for CASSLGQGNNQPQHF.